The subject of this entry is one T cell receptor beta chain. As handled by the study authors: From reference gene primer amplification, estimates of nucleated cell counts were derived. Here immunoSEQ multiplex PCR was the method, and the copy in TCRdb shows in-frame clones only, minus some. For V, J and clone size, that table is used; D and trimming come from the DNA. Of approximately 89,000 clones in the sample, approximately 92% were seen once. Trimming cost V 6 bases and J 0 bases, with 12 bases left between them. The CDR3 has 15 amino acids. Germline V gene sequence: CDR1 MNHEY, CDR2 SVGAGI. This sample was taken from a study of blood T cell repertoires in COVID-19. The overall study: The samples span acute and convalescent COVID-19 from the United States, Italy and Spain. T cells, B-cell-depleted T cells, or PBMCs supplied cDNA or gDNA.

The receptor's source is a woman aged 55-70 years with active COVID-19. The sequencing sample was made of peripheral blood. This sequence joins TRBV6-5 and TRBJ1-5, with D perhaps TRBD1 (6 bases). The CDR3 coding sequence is TGTGCCAGCAGCTCTACAGGGATTAGCAATCAGCCCCAGCATTTT. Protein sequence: CASSSTGISNQPQHF.